This T cell receptor (beta chain) derives from a study of T cells after yellow fever vaccination (dated by TCRdb to about 2019). Concerning the study at large: The SMART-Seq v4 Ultra Low Input RNA kit was used to prepare libraries from fractions with low cell numbers. To follow T-cell clones before and after primary and booster YFV17D yellow fever vaccination, bulk TCR alpha and beta repertoires were sequenced over time. Two healthy male donors made up the cohort, one aged 18 to 30 years and the other aged 30 to 40 years. Blood was collected at multiple timepoints before and after primary and secondary immunization, and bulk PBMC replicates and cell subsets were isolated. Results the study describes overall, beyond this receptor: A small fraction of clonotypes appeared in both the CD4 and CD8 compartments, likely as a result of convergent recombination. Because the study included only two donors, the extent to which the findings can be generalized is limited. FACS-sorted repertoires could contain abundant contaminating clonotypes from the bulk population, so computational filtering was required. Most clones expanded after primary vaccination (96% of CD4 and about 85% of CD8) were re-detected after the booster, suggesting that broad memory maintenance occurred. The secondary T-cell response was weaker than the primary response but faster, peaking on day 5 instead of day 15.

Counted from cysteine to phenylalanine, this CDR3 has 15 amino acids. Kept here is only the CDR3 DNA, which spans 45 bases and is read in frame from base 1. Clipping removes 3 bases from V and 6 bases from J, with 10 as the unmatched junction base count. The germline V gene (reference sequence) yields DFQATT for CDR1 and SNEGSKA for CDR2. The treatment or condition label on this specimen signifies: live attenuated yellow fever vaccine strain. At every blood-draw timepoint, two biological replicates of bulk PBMCs were collected. A standard Ficoll-Paque protocol was used to isolate PBMCs from peripheral blood. TriZol was used to extract RNA from bulk PBMCs, CD4 and CD8 fractions, and dextramer-positive and dextramer-negative fractions. A note on this clonotype: The clone's antigen remains unknown. No base quality information exists; no much larger clone differs at one position.

TCR cDNA was synthesized by 5'RACE template switching, which introduced a universal primer site and unique molecular identifiers. cDNA synthesis was primed from both the TCR alpha and TCR beta constant segments. Two PCR steps were used to amplify libraries, with sample barcodes and sequencing adapters being added in the second step. Sequencing of libraries was performed on Illumina HiSeq 2500 (2x100 bp) or NovaSeq (2x150 bp). Turning to the authors' computational methods: MIGEC handled demultiplexing of reads and collapsing into UMI consensus sequences, while MiXCR performed V(D)J alignment. Using edgeR on replicate PBMC samples, clonotypes were called vaccine-responding if FDR was below 0.01 and the log2 fold change was above 5 up to day 15. Bulk clonotypes were assigned CD4 or CD8 identity according to which sequenced CD4 or CD8 repertoire held them at higher abundance. The public reads were run again by TCRdb, first through fastp at Q25 and then through MiXCR, and only productive beta chains were kept. Duplicate CDR3 protein sequences are folded into a single record with the most common DNA and genes. Here the V and J calls rest on TCRdb's processing, not on the authors' analysis. Across this sample there are 500,000 to 650,000 distinct CDR3 sequences, with about 15% seen only once. The leading ten clones occupy 15% to 20% of the sample.

This clonotype was obtained from a man in his late teens or twenties who received the YFV17D yellow fever vaccine. The chain is made from TRBV20-1 and TRBJ2-7; TRBD1 aligns with 11 central bases. Sequences were derived from PBMCs, sampled around 5 days after the first yellow fever vaccination. The DNA sequence reads TGCAGTGCTAGCTCATACGGGACAGGGGGTGGCGAGCAGTACTTC. It translates as CSASSYGTGGGEQYF.